This TCR beta chain was found in a study of cytomegalovirus exposure and HLA in healthy donors. This clone occurred a few times. Its specificity is unknown. Trimming pared 5 bases from V and 5 bases from J, leaving 20 bases between. The germline V gene has CDR1 SGHAT and CDR2 FQNNGV. The length of the CDR3 is 16 residues. In the PCR, 60 Vbeta and 13 Jbeta primers were used. The method was immunoSEQ multiplex PCR; TCRdb's version includes in-frame clones alone and lacks a portion of them. This sample carries around 99,000 clones, over 75% of them seen once, and the ten largest clones take 7.3%. Study-wide points: Earlier analysis looked at TCR beta V segments, and most were productive about 90% or about 30% of the time.

This clonotype was sampled from a man in his fifties or sixties in good health and CMV-seropositive. The sequenced sample was PBMCs. The V and J genes are TRBV11-2 and TRBJ2-3; D ambiguous. The CDR3 region has the DNA TGTGCCAGCAGCCTCACCGACACCTGGGCCGTAGATACGCAGTATTTT. Amino acid sequence: CASSLTDTWAVDTQYF.